This T cell receptor (beta chain) was sequenced for a study of T cell responses to AZD1222 COVID-19 vaccine. A remark on this clone: Its antigen is unknown.

CDR1 MNHNY and CDR2 SVGAGI come from the germline V gene (reference sequence). This CDR3 is built from 13 residues. J lost 2 bases, V lost 6 bases, and 3 bases had no gene match. Whole-study findings and limits: Vaccine-associated CD4 TCRs ranged over spike, dominating at 160-218 and 743-854.

Sequencing used immunoSEQ multiplex PCR; TCRdb keeps in-frame clones, though not all of them. The sample consists of about 130,000 clones, around 85% of them appearing once. The genes are TRBV6-6 and TRBJ1-1; 7 bases fit TRBD1. This specimen was peripheral blood, taken on day 0 of AZD1222 vaccination. This TCR derives from an adult in good health. The CDR3 region has the DNA TGTGCCAGCAGGTACAGGGGTAACACTGAAGCTTTCTTT. This translates into CASRYRGNTEAFF.